In this sample, the clone carrying this TCR beta chain turned up once. The sample belongs to a study of blood T cell repertoires in COVID-19. On the study more broadly: Samples taken during acute and convalescent COVID-19 were collected in the United States, Italy and Spain. In each case, the material was cDNA or gDNA derived from T cells, B-cell-depleted T cells, or PBMCs.

How the authors handled the data: Nucleated cell counts were estimated from reference gene primer amplification. TCRdb keeps only in-frame clones here, not all; method: immunoSEQ multiplex PCR. V and J calls and clone size come straight from that table; D and trimming were deduced from the DNA. The table records about 300,000 clones, 70% to 90% of them present only once. The study counted Cohort 3 donors as recovered given two negative PCRs, clearance, or symptom resolution. CDR1 and CDR2 (germline): SGHAT, FQNNGV. The CDR3 is 16 residues long. V was shortened by 1 base and J by 10 bases, with 20 bases between the two germline ends.

V gene TRBV11-2 combines with J gene TRBJ1-5; D call uncertain. The TCR originated in a woman aged 25-40 years who had recovered from COVID-19. Source material: PBMCs or T cells enriched from blood (not recorded which). The CDR3 DNA follows: TGTGCCAGCAGCTTAGGACTGATGAGCGCTCTGGAACCCCAGCATTTT. Protein sequence: CASSLGLMSALEPQHF.